This entry lists 10 T cell receptor beta chains sequenced from one sample in a study of shared clonotypes between healthy human individuals. Method: immunoSEQ multiplex PCR; TCRdb's copy keeps in-frame clones and lacks some. The table has some 550,000 clones, more than 95% seen once. The source material was naive CD4+ T cells sorted from blood. Stated subset: CD45RA+ positively selected. All receptors derive from a woman in her twenties or thirties in good health.

The CDR3 loop is CASSQGSGSFYEQYF. CDR3 bases: TGTGCCAGCAGCCAAGGTAGCGGGAGCTTCTACGAGCAGTACTTC. This rearrangement joins TRBV4-2 to TRBJ2-7; 9 bases line up with TRBD2. This CDR3 is 15 amino acids long. The J segment lost 3 bases and the V segment lost 1 base, leaving 4 bases of the junction unmatched. The germline V gene encodes CDR1 LGHNA and CDR2 YNFKEQ.

This chain links TRBV29-1 with TRBJ2-1; D may be TRBD2 (6 bases). Trimming removed 7 bases at V and 4 bases at J, with 14 bases between. The CDR3 is made up of 13 amino acids. In germline, CDR1 is SQVTM, CDR2 ANQGSEA. In nucleotides, the CDR3 is TGCAGCGCACTAGCAGGAGGTTACAATGAGCAGTTCTTC. Amino acid sequence: CSALAGGYNEQFF.

The chain couples TRBV21-1 to TRBJ2-7; TRBD1, the table's D call, lacks a check against the DNA. TRBV21-1 is a recognized pseudogene. The CDR3 runs 14 residues. CDR3 sequence: CASSWDRRSYEQYF. The CDR3 DNA sequence: TGTGCCAGCAGCTGGGACAGAAGGTCCTACGAGCAGTACTTC.

The chain carries TRBV10-3 and TRBJ2-5; perhaps TRBD1 as D (6 bases). Trimming stripped 0 bases from V and 1 base from J, with 9 bases between. The CDR3 length is 15 residues. CDR1 and CDR2 (germline): ENHRY, SYGVKD. The CDR3 sequence is CAISESRTAQETQYF. CDR3 nucleotide sequence: TGTGCCATCAGTGAGTCCCGGACAGCCCAAGAGACCCAGTACTTC.

V is TRBV7-2 and J is TRBJ2-7; a weak D match, TRBD2 (6 bases). The CDR3 contains 13 residues. Germline V CDR1 and CDR2: SGHTA, FQGNSA. Trimming stripped 5 bases from V and 3 bases from J, with 11 bases between. In DNA, the CDR3 is TGTGCCAGCAGCATCTGGGACTTCTACGAGCAGTACTTC. Translated: CASSIWDFYEQYF.

CDR3: CASSVGSVVNEKLFF. The CDR3 DNA is TGTGCCAGCAGCGTAGGTTCGGTCGTAAATGAAAAACTGTTTTTT. The chain joins TRBV9 to TRBJ1-4; no clear D. V was pared by 0 bases and J by 5 bases, with 11 bases between. Germline-derived CDR1 and CDR2 are SGDLS and YYNGEE. The CDR3 totals 15 residues.

V gene TRBV5-1 combines with J gene TRBJ1-3; perhaps TRBD1 as D (6 bases). V was cut by 0 bases and J by 2 bases, with 6 bases left in between. The CDR3 spans 14 residues. Per germline, CDR1 SGHRS and CDR2 YFSETQ. In DNA, the CDR3 is TGCGCCAGCAGCTTGGCAGGGGCTGGAAACACCATATATTTT. This codes for CASSLAGAGNTIYF.

A word on this clone: The same CDR3 also results from other DNA sequences found in this sample. V is TRBV28 and J is TRBJ1-1; D not resolved. CDR1 is MDHEN, CDR2 SYDVKM, per germline. CDR3 length: 11 amino acids. V shed 5 bases and J shed 2 bases, with 3 bases lying between them. The CDR3 DNA sequence: TGTGCCAGCAGTCGAAACACTGAAGCTTTCTTT. It yields the protein CASSRNTEAFF.

The V and J genes are TRBV25-1 and TRBJ2-7, with D possibly being TRBD1 or TRBD2 (5 bases each). The germline gives CDR1 MGHDK, CDR2 SYGVNS. The CDR3 covers 14 residues. V lost 4 bases and J 0 bases, leaving 10 bases between the germline ends. CDR3 in amino acids: CASSVGPLSYEQYF. CDR3 coding DNA: TGTGCCAGCAGTGTGGGACCGCTCTCCTACGAGCAGTACTTC.

The chain recombines TRBV4-1 with TRBJ2-3, with D possibly TRBD2 on 6 matching bases. V dropped 2 bases and J dropped 2 bases, with 14 bases sitting between them. This CDR3 contains 16 residues. CDR1 and CDR2 from the germline V gene are MGHRA and YSYEKL. The CDR3 region has the DNA TGCGCCAGCAGCCAACCCTATAGCGGCATCACAGATACGCAGTATTTT. This sequence encodes CASSQPYSGITDTQYF.